Listed below are T cell receptor beta chains from one sample, sequenced in a study of OX40 agonist ivuxolimab in advanced cancers. The assay was immunoSEQ multiplex PCR, and TCRdb's table has in-frame clones only and misses some. The sample contains 50,000 to 80,000 clones, roughly four fifths of which appear only once. The specimen comprised CD4+ or CD8+ T cells sorted from blood, sampled in a trial of the OX40 agonist ivuxolimab. The receptors were sampled from an adult with an advanced solid tumor such as melanoma, head and neck, liver or kidney cancer. Both conserved end residues are part of each CDR3. The D gene is left open where the match is weak. Clone size is given for some rows only: seen once, a few or many times, or a class if the clone is expanded.

J gene | V gene | D gene | clone size | CDR3 protein | CDR3 DNA
TRBJ1-5 | TRBV25-1 | NA | few | CATSRGNQPQHF | TGTGCCACCTCCCGGGGGAATCAGCCCCAGCATTTT
TRBJ2-2 | TRBV2 | TRBD1 | NA | CASSEWGTGGELFF | TGTGCCAGCAGTGAATGGGGGACAGGGGGGGAGCTGTTTTTT
TRBJ2-5 | TRBV2 | TRBD2 | NA | CASSEEAGEETQYF | TGTGCCAGCAGTGAAGAGGCGGGAGAAGAGACCCAGTACTTC
TRBJ2-6 | TRBV28 | NA | NA | CASSRRDGFSGANVLTF | TGTGCCAGCAGTAGGAGGGACGGGTTCTCTGGGGCCAACGTCCTGACTTTC
TRBJ2-3 | TRBV2 | TRBD1 | NA | CASRVDRGSDTQYF | TGTGCCAGCAGGGTTGACAGGGGATCAGATACGCAGTATTTT
TRBJ2-7 | TRBV30 | NA | NA | CAWSLGAKWGSEQYF | TGTGCCTGGAGTTTGGGGGCAAAGTGGGGAAGCGAGCAGTACTTC
TRBJ2-5 | TRBV2 | NA | NA | CASSQAGTYQETQYF | TGTGCCAGCAGTCAGGCAGGGACTTACCAAGAGACCCAGTACTTC
TRBJ1-2 | TRBV19 | NA | NA | CASGIEGLRYGYTF | TGTGCCAGTGGAATTGAGGGGCTTAGGTATGGCTACACCTTC
TRBJ1-1 | TRBV6-4 | TRBD1 | NA | CASSAGTGPAEAFF | TGTGCCAGCAGTGCAGGGACAGGGCCCGCTGAAGCTTTCTTT
TRBJ1-2 | TRBV4-1 | NA | NA | CASSQGKGSGLYGYTF | TGCGCCAGCAGCCAAGGTAAAGGGTCGGGACTCTATGGCTACACCTTC
TRBJ1-5 | TRBV5-4 | NA | NA | CASKGGGEGNQPQHF | TGTGCCAGCAAGGGGGGAGGGGAGGGCAATCAGCCCCAGCATTTT
TRBJ2-2 | TRBV7-9 | NA | NA | CASSVGGAAGELFF | TGTGCCAGCAGCGTTGGGGGCGCGGCCGGGGAGCTGTTTTTT
TRBJ1-1 | TRBV15 | TRBD1 | once | CATSRDTDRVGAFF | TGTGCCACCAGCAGAGATACGGACAGGGTTGGAGCTTTCTTT
TRBJ2-7 | TRBV18 | NA | NA | CASSPTRVSNEQYF | TGTGCCAGCTCACCAACCAGGGTAAGCAACGAGCAGTACTTC
TRBJ1-6 | TRBV7-8 | NA | NA | CASSLGGGKDSPLHF | TGTGCCAGCAGCTTAGGTGGAGGGAAAGATTCACCCCTCCACTTT
TRBJ1-1 | TRBV5-1 | TRBD1 | NA | CASSVGTGNTEAFF | TGCGCCAGCAGCGTAGGGACAGGGAATACTGAAGCTTTCTTT